These 12 T cell receptor beta chains share one sample of origin, sequenced in a study of cytomegalovirus exposure and HLA in healthy donors. PCR was performed using 60 Vbeta and 13 Jbeta primers. Method: immunoSEQ multiplex PCR; TCRdb's copy keeps in-frame clones and lacks some. The profile shows approximately 110,000 clones, less than 75% of them singletons. Material for sequencing was PBMCs. These receptors all stem from a man aged 40-49 years in good health and CMV-seropositive.

The J gene is TRBJ2-2, the V gene TRBV10-1; 10 bases match TRBD2. Germline CDR1 and CDR2: WNHNN and SYGVQD (reference sequence). The CDR3 runs 17 residues. V was clipped by 3 bases and J by 4 bases; unmatched bases: 8. The CDR3 DNA is TGCGCCAGCAGTGAAATTGGGACTAGCGACGGCACCGGGGAGCTGTTTTTT. This sequence encodes CASSEIGTSDGTGELFF.

This rearrangement joins TRBV19 to TRBJ2-1, with D perhaps TRBD1 (6 bases). Germline V CDR1 and CDR2: LNHDA, SQIVND (reference sequence). This CDR3 is 14 amino acids long. Trimming stripped 7 bases from V and 0 bases from J, with 10 bases between. The CDR3 sequence: CASTRGSSYNEQFF. In DNA form, the CDR3 reads TGTGCCAGTACGAGGGGGAGCTCCTACAATGAGCAGTTCTTC.

V and J are TRBV16 and TRBJ2-5; no firm D call. The CDR3 runs to 12 residues. The germline V gene encodes CDR1 KGHSY and CDR2 FQNENV. V lost 3 bases and J lost 5, with 7 bases in between. The CDR3 is CASSQLIETQYF. In DNA, the CDR3 is TGTGCCAGCAGCCAGTTAATTGAGACCCAGTACTTC.

This clone was seen a single time. The chain employs TRBV11-3 and TRBJ2-3; D gene uncertain. The CDR3 extends over 14 amino acids. The germline CDR1 and CDR2 sequences are SGHNT and YENEEA. V lost 1 base and J lost 3, with 8 bases in between. In DNA, the CDR3 is TGTGCCAGCAGCTTAGCGAGCTCGACAGATACGCAGTATTTT. Protein: CASSLASSTDTQYF.

The V call is TRBV7-9, the J call TRBJ1-3; D is unresolved. The CDR3 runs to 16 residues. Germline values: CDR1 SEHNR, CDR2 FQNEAQ (reference sequence). V was pared by 2 bases and J by 4 bases, with 15 bases between. The CDR3 loop is CASSLPFSTPGNTIYF. The CDR3, as DNA: TGTGCCAGCAGCTTACCCTTCTCGACACCCGGAAACACCATATATTTT.

This chain connects TRBV27 to TRBJ2-7; D not resolved. Germline V lookup: CDR1 MNHEY, CDR2 SMNVEV (reference sequence). V was pared by 5 bases and J by 7 bases, with 9 bases between. This CDR3 spans 11 amino acids. The CDR3 nucleotides are TGTGCCAGCAGTGTCAGGCGGGAGCAGTACGTC. It encodes CASSVRREQYV.

The chain uses TRBV7-2 and TRBJ2-5, with a weak D call TRBD2 (5 bases). V was pared by 5 bases and J by 2 bases, with 21 bases between. The CDR3 contains 17 residues. CDR1 SGHTA and CDR2 FQGNSA come from the germline V gene. CDR3 residues: CASSPPRLAVGQETQYF. The CDR3 region has the DNA TGTGCCAGCAGCCCCCCCCGGCTAGCCGTCGGTCAAGAGACCCAGTACTTC.

The genes are TRBV5-1 and TRBJ1-1, with 7 bases matching TRBD1. Germline loops: CDR1 SGHRS, CDR2 YFSETQ. CDR3 length: 14 residues. V lost 6 bases and J lost 0; bases outside the gene matches: 5. CDR3 residues: CASTPGQMNTEAFF. In DNA, the CDR3 is TGCGCCAGCACCCCGGGACAGATGAACACTGAAGCTTTCTTT.

This clone was picked up one time. The chain is built from TRBV13 and TRBJ2-3, with 14 bases aligning to TRBD2. Germline trimming cut 3 bases from V and 6 bases from J; bases unmatched to any gene: 2. The V gene's germline CDR1 is PRHDT and CDR2 FYEKMQ (reference sequence). The CDR3 extends over 15 amino acids. The CDR3 reads CASSFGTSGGDTQYF. CDR3 bases: TGTGCCAGCAGCTTTGGGACTAGCGGGGGTGATACGCAGTATTTT.

This clone was detected only once. The rearrangement joins TRBV29-1 to TRBJ1-2; 7 positions match TRBD1. The germline V gene has CDR1 SQVTM and CDR2 ANQGSEA. V was pared by 4 bases and J by 4 bases, with 6 bases of the junction left unmatched. The CDR3 covers 13 residues. CDR3 DNA: TGCAGCGTTGGACAGGGAGAGGTCTATGGCTACACCTTC. It encodes CSVGQGEVYGYTF.

This chain connects TRBV7-2 to TRBJ2-3; TRBD2 agrees at 9 bases. Germline-derived CDR1 and CDR2 are SGHTA and FQGNSA. The junction had 7 bases not matched to a gene; V was cut back by 5 bases and J by 4 bases. The CDR3 runs 15 residues. The CDR3 DNA reads TGTGCCAGCAGCCCCACTAGCGGGTTCCCAGATACGCAGTATTTT. Protein sequence: CASSPTSGFPDTQYF.

The V and J genes are TRBV2 and TRBJ1-3; 9 bases agree with TRBD1. The CDR3 sequence is 14 residues long. Germline V gene lookup returns CDR1 SNHLY and CDR2 FYNNEI. J gave up 2 bases and V 7 bases, and 3 bases lay outside the gene matches. The CDR3 is CASIRQGAGNTIYF. Written as DNA, the CDR3 is TGTGCCAGCATCCGACAGGGGGCTGGAAACACCATATATTTT.